This T cell receptor beta chain was captured in a study of T cell responses to AZD1222 COVID-19 vaccine. The wider study: Second-dose intervals of approximately 4 or approximately 12 weeks were pooled. The study's findings and limits: Repertoires were sampled only after the peak T cell response. It should be noted that donors were predominantly white British and more often female, and clonal diversity was possibly underestimated. Spike-specific TCR breadth and depth rose after two AZD1222 doses.

Note on this clone: Its specificity is unknown.

CDR3 length: 16 amino acids. V was shortened by 4 bases and J by 0 bases, with 13 bases between the two germline ends. The protocol was immunoSEQ multiplex PCR, while the TCRdb copy is restricted to in-frame clones and leaves out a portion. Seen here are 100,000 or so clones, approximately 90% observed once, and the top ten hold under 3%. The sequencing used peripheral blood, collected on day 0 of AZD1222 vaccination. The TCR was taken from an adult in good health. The rearrangement uses TRBV5-3 and TRBJ1-4, with D uncertain. TRBV5-3 is classed as an ORF, of uncertain function. The CDR3 coding sequence is TGTGCCAGAAGCATAATCCGCCATGCAACTAATGAAAAACTGTTTTTT. This encodes CARSIIRHATNEKLFF.